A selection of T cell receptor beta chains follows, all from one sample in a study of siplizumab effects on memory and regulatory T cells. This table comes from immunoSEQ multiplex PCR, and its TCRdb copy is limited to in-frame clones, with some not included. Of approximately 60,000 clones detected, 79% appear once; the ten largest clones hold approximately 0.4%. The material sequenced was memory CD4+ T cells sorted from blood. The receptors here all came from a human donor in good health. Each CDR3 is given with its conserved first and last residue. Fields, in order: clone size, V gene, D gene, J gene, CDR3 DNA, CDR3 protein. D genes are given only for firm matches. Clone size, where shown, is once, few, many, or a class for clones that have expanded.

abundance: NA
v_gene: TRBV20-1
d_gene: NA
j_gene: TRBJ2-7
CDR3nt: TGCAGTGCTCTAGTCGGCGAGCAGTACTTC
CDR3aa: CSALVGEQYF

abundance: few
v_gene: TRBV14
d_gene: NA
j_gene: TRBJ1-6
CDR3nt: TGTGCCAGCAGCCAAGATCAGGTTTCACCCCTCCACTTT
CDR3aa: CASSQDQVSPLHF

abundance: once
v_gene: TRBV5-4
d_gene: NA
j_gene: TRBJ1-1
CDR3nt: TGTGCCAGCAGCGGTGAGGGACGGTTGAACACTGAAGCTTTCTTT
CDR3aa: CASSGEGRLNTEAFF

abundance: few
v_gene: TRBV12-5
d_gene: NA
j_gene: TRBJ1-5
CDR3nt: TGTGCTAGTGGTCCGAGACAGCCAGGTAACCAGCATTTT
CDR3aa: CASGPRQPGNQHF

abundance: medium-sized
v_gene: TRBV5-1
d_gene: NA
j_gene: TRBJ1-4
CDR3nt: TGCGCCAGCAGCTCCACAGAGGCGGAAAAACTGTTTTTT
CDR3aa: CASSSTEAEKLFF

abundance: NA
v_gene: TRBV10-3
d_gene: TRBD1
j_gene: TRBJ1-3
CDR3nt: TGTGCCATCAGTGAGCCGCCGGGACAGGGAAACACCATATATTTT
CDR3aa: CAISEPPGQGNTIYF

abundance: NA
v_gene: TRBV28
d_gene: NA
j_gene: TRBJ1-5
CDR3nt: TGTGCCAGCAGTTTAGTTTATTGGGGCGGAGGCAGAAGCAATCAGCCCCAGCATTTT
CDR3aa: CASSLVYWGGGRSNQPQHF

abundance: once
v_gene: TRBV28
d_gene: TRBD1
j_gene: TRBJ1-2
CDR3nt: TGTGCCAGCAGACGACAGGGGGCTAACTATGGCTACACCTTC
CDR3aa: CASRRQGANYGYTF

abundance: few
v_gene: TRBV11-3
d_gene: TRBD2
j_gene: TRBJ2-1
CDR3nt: TGTGCCAGCAGCTTAGTGGGGACTAGCTGGCAGTTCTTC
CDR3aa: CASSLVGTSWQFF

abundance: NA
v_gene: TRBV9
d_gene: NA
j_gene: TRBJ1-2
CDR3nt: TGTGCCAGCAGCGTAGGGGTGGTAAACTATGGCTACACCTTC
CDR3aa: CASSVGVVNYGYTF

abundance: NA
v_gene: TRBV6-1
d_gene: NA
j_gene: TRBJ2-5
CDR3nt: TGTGCCAGCATGCATCTTGAGACCCAGTACTTC
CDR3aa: CASMHLETQYF

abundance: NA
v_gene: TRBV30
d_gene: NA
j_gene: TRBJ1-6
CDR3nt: TGTGCCTCGCAACCCCAGGATTCACCCCTCCACTTT
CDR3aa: CASQPQDSPLHF

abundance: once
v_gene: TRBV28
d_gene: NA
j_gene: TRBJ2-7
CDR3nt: TGTGCCAGCAGTTTACCCCCCAAGGTCTACGAGCAGTACTTC
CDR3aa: CASSLPPKVYEQYF

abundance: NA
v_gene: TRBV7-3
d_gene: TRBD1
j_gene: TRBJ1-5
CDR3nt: TGTGCCAGCAGCTTAAGGTTGAGGGAAACAGGGGAAGGTCAGCCCCAGCATTTT
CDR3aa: CASSLRLRETGEGQPQHF

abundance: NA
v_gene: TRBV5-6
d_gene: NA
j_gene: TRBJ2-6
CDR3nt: TGTGCCAGCAGCTCAACAGGCACTGGGGCCAACGTCCTGACTTTC
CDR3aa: CASSSTGTGANVLTF

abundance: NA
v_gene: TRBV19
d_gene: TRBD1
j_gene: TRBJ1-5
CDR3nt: TGTGCCAGTAGTATAGACGGACAGGGGGATCAGCCCCAGCATTTT
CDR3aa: CASSIDGQGDQPQHF

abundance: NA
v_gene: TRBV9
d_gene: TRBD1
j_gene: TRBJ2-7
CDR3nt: TGTGCCAGCAGCGCCCGGGACAGGGGTCCGGTTCGAATCTACGAGCAGTACTTC
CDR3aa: CASSARDRGPVRIYEQYF

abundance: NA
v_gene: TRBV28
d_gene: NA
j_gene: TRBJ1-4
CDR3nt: TGTGCCAGCAGCGTTGGGGGAGGGCAGGAAAAACTGTTTTTT
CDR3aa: CASSVGGGQEKLFF

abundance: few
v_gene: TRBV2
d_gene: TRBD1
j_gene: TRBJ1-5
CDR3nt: TGTGCCAGCAGCGAGGGACAGGGGGCACGGCAGCCCCAGCATTTT
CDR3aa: CASSEGQGARQPQHF

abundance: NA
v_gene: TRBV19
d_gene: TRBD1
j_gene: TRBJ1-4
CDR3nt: TGTGCCAGTATACCCCGGGACAGGGGGTCTGAAAAACTGTTTTTT
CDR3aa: CASIPRDRGSEKLFF

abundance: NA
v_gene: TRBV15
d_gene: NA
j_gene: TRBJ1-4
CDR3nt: TGTGCCACCAGCACTGAAATGAAGCGCGCAACTAATGAAAAACTGTTTTTT
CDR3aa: CATSTEMKRATNEKLFF

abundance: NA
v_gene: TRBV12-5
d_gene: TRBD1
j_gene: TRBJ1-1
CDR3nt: TGTGCTAGTGGTTTGACAGGGGGCACTGAAGCTTTCTTT
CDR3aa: CASGLTGGTEAFF

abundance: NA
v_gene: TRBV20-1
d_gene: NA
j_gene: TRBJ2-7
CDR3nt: TGCAGTGCCAGCTCTCCCTACGAGCAGTACTTC
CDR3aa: CSASSPYEQYF

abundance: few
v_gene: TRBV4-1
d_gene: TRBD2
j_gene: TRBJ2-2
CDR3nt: TGCGCCAGCAGCCAAGGCCTAGCGGACACCGGGGAGCTGTTTTTT
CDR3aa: CASSQGLADTGELFF

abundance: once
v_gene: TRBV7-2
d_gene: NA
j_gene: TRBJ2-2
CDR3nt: TGTGCCAGCAGCTTTGAAGGCATCACCGGGGAGCTGTTTTTT
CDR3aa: CASSFEGITGELFF

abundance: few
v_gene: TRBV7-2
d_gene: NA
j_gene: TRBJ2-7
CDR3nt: TGTGCCAGCAGCTTAGCGGCGAACCCGGGGGAGCAGTACTTC
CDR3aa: CASSLAANPGEQYF

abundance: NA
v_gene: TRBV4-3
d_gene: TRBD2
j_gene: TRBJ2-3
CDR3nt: TGCGCCAGCAGCCCGGGAGCGGGGGGAAGGACAGATACGCAGTATTTT
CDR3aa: CASSPGAGGRTDTQYF

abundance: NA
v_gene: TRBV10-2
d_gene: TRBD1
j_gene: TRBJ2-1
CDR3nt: TGCGCCACCGGGAGGGGTGGGGGACAGGGGGCGGTAACTGAGCAGTTCTTC
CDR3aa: CATGRGGGQGAVTEQFF

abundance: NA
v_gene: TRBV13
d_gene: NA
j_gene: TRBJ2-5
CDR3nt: TGTGCCAGCAGCTTAGGGGGCGGAACCCAAGAGACCCAGTACTTC
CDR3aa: CASSLGGGTQETQYF

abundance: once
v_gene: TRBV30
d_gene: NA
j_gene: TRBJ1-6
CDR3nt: TGTGCCTGGAGTAAAGAAAACTATAATTCACCCCTCCACTTT
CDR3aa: CAWSKENYNSPLHF

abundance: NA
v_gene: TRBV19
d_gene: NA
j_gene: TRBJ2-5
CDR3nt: TGTGCCAGTAGTGTCTCGGGAATTGAGACCCAGTACTTC
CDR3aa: CASSVSGIETQYF

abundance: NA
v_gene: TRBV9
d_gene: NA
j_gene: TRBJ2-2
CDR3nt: TGTGCCAGCAGCCCTCGGGTCCCTGGGACCACCGGGGAGCTGTTTTTT
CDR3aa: CASSPRVPGTTGELFF

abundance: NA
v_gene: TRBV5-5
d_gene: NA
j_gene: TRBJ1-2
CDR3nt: TGTGCCAGCAGCTTCGAGATTCCTAACTATGGCTACACCTTC
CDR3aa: CASSFEIPNYGYTF

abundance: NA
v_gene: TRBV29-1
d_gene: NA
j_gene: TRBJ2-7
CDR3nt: TGCAGCGTTGTCACCCGGGTGGGGTCCCACGAGCAGTACTTC
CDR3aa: CSVVTRVGSHEQYF

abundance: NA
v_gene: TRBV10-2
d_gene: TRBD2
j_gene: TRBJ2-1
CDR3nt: TGCGCCAGCAGTCCGACTAGCGGGGGAGACAATGAGCAGTTCTTC
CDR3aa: CASSPTSGGDNEQFF

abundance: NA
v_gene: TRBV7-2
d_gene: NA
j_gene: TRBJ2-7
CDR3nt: TGTGCCAGCAGCTTAGCGTTGGGGGTTGGCGGTTCCTACGAGCAGTACTTC
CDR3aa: CASSLALGVGGSYEQYF

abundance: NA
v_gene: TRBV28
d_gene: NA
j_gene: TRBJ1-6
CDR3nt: TGTGCCAGCACGCCACAAATACGGGGTTCACCCCTCCACTTT
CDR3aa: CASTPQIRGSPLHF

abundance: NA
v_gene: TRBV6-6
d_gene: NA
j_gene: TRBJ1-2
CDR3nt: TGTGCCAGCAGTTACTCCGCCGAGTTGAGCTATGGCTACACCTTC
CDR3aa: CASSYSAELSYGYTF

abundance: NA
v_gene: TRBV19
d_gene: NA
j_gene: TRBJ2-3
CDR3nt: TGTGCCAGTAGGTGGGGGAGCACAGATACGCAGTATTTT
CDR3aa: CASRWGSTDTQYF

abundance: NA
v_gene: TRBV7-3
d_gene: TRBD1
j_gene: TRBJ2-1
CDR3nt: TGTGCCAGCAGCTTAGTTGCTGGACAGGGCCACAATGAGCAGTTCTTC
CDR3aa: CASSLVAGQGHNEQFF

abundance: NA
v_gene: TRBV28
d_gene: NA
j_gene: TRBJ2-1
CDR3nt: TGTGCCAGCAGCATCGTAAAGGCGGGGAATGAGCAGTTCTTC
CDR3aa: CASSIVKAGNEQFF

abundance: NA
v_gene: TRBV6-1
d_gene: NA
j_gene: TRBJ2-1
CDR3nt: TGTGCCAGCACTTTGGTGGGGGGCCTTAACAATGAGCAGTTCTTC
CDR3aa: CASTLVGGLNNEQFF

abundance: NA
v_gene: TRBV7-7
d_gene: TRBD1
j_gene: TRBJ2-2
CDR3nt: TGTGCCAGCAGTACCGGGACAGCATGGACCGGGGAGCTGTTTTTT
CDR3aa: CASSTGTAWTGELFF

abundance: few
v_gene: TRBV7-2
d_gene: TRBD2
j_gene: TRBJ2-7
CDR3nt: TGTGCCAGCAGCTCGGAGCGGGGGGGGATCTACGAGCAGTACTTC
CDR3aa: CASSSERGGIYEQYF

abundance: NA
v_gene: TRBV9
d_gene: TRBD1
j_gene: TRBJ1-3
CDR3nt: TGTGCCAGCACCCAAGGGGGCTCAAGCTCTGGAAACACCATATATTTT
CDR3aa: CASTQGGSSSGNTIYF

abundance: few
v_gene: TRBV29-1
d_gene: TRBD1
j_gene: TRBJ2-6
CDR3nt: TGCAGCGTAGGACAGGAGCCAGTGTCTGGGGCCAACGTCCTGACTTTC
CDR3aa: CSVGQEPVSGANVLTF